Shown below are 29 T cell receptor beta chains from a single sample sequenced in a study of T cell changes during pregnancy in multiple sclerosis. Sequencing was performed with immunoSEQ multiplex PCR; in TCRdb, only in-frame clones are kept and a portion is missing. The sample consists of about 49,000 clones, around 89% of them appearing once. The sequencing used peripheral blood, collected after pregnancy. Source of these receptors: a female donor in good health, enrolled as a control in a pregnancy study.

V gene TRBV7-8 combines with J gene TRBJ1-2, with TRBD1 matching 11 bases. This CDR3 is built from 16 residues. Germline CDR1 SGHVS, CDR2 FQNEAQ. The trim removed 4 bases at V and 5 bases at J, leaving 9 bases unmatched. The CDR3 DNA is TGTGCCAGCAGCTCCTCCGGACAGGGGGCGCGATATGGCTACACCTTC. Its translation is CASSSSGQGARYGYTF.

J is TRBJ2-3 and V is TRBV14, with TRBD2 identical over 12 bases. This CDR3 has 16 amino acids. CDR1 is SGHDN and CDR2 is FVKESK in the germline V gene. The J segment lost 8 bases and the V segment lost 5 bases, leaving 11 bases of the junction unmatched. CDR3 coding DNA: TGTGCCAGCAGCGTTACTAGCGGGAGGCCCCGGGTTACGCAGTATTTT. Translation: CASSVTSGRPRVTQYF.

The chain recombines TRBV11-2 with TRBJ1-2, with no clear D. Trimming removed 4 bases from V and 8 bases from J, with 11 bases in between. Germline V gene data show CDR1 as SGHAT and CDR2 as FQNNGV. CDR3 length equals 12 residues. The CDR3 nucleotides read TGTGCCAGCAGCTCGCTATCCAGGGGCTACACCTTC. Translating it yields CASSSLSRGYTF.

The CDR3 DNA reads TGTGGCACCAAACTTCGCACTGAAGCTTTCTTT. Translation: CGTKLRTEAFF. The chain couples TRBV30 to TRBJ1-1, with unresolved D. The germline V gene has CDR1 GTSNPN and CDR2 SVGIG (reference sequence). The CDR3 length is 11 residues.

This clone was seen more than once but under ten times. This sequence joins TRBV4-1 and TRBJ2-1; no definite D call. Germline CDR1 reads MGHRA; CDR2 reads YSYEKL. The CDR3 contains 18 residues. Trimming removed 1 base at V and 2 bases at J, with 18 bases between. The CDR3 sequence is CASSQVDMGTTTYNEQFF. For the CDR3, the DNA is TGCGCCAGCAGCCAAGTCGACATGGGCACGACCACCTACAATGAGCAGTTCTTC.

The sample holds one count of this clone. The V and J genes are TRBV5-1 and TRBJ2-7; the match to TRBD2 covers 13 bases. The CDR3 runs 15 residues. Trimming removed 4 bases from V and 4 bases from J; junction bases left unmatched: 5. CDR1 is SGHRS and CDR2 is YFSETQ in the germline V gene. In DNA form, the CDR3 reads TGCGCCAGCAGCGAGGGGACTAGCGGGAATTACGAGCAGTACTTC. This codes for CASSEGTSGNYEQYF.

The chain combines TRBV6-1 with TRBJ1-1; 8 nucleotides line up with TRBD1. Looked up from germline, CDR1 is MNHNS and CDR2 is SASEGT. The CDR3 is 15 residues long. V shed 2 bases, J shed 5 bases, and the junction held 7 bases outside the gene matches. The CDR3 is CASSESSGGGTEAFF. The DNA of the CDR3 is TGTGCCAGCAGTGAATCCTCAGGGGGCGGAACTGAAGCTTTCTTT.

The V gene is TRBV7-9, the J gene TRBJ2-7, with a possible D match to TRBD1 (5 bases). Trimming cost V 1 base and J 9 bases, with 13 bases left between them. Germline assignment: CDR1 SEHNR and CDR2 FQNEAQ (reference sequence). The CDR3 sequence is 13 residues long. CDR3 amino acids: CASSLGQGMGQYF. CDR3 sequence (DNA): TGTGCCAGCAGCTTAGGGCAGGGAATGGGGCAGTACTTC.

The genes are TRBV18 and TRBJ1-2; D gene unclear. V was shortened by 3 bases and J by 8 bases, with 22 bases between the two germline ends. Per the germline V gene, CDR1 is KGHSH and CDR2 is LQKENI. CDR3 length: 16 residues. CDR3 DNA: TGTGCCAGCTCACCCCGCGAAGTCCCAGTTTCGGGGGGCTACACCTTC. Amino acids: CASSPREVPVSGGYTF.

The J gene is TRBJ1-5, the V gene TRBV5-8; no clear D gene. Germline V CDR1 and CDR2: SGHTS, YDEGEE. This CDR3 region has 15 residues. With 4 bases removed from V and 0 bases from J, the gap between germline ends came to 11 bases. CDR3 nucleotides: TGTGCCAGCAGCCCGCAGGTCTATAGCAATCAGCCCCAGCATTTT. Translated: CASSPQVYSNQPQHF.

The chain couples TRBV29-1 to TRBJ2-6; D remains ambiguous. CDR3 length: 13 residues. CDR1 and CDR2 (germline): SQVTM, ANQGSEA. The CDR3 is CTALFYPANVLTF. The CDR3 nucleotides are TGCACCGCGCTATTCTACCCGGCCAACGTCCTGACTTTC.

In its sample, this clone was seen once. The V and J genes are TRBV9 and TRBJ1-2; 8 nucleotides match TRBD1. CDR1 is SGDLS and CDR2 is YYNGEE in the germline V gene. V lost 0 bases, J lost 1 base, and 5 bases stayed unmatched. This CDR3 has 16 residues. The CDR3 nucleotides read TGTGCCAGCAGCGTAGGGACAGGGTTTGGTAACTATGGCTACACCTTC. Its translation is CASSVGTGFGNYGYTF.

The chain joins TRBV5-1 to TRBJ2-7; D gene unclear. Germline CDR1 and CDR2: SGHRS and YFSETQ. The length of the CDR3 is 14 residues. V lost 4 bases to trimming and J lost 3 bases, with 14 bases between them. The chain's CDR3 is CASSLHSSYYEQYF. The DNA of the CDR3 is TGCGCCAGCAGCCTACACAGTTCTTACTACGAGCAGTACTTC.

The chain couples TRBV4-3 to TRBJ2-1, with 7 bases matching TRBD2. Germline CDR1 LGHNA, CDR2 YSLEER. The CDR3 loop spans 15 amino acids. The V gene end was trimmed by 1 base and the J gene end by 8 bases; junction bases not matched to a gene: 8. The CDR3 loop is CASSQGTRGNDEQFF. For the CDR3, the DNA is TGCGCCAGCAGCCAAGGGACTAGGGGCAACGATGAGCAGTTCTTC.

Written as DNA, the CDR3 is TGTGCCAGCAGCTTTTTCCGACCCGGGAGCTCTGGGGCCAACGTCCTGACTTTC. This codes for CASSFFRPGSSGANVLTF. The chain employs TRBV5-4 and TRBJ2-6; TRBD2 might be the D (6 bases). Trimming took off 2 bases at V and 0 bases at J, with 15 bases between the two ends. The germline CDR1 and CDR2 sequences are SGHNT and YYREEE (reference sequence). The CDR3 is 18 residues long.

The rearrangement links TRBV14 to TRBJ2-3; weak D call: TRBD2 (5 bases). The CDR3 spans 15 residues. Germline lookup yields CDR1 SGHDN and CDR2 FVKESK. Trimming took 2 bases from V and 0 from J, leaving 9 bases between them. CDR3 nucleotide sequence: TGTGCCAGCAGCCAACTAGCTTCCAGCACAGATACGCAGTATTTT. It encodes CASSQLASSTDTQYF.

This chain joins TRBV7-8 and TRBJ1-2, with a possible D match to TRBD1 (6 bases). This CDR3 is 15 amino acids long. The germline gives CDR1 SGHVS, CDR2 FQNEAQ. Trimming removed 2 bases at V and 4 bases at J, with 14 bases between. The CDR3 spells CASSLKSDRSYGYTF. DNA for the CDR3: TGTGCCAGCAGCTTAAAGAGCGACAGGAGCTATGGCTACACCTTC. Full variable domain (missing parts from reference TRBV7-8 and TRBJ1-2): GAGVSQSPRYKVAKRGQDVALRCDPISGHVSLFWYQQALGQGPEFLTYFQNEAQLDKSGLPSDRFFAERPEGSVSTLKIQRTQQEDSAVYLCASSLKSDRSYGYTFGSGTRLTVV.

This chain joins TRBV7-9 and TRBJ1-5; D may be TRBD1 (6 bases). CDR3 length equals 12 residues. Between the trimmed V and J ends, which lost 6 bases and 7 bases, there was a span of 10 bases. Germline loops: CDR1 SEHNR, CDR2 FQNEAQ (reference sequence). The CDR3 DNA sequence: TGTGCCAGCAGTCACAGGGACCAGCCCCAGCATTTT. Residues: CASSHRDQPQHF. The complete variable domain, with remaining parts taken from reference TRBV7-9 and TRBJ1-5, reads DTGVSQNPRHKITKRGQNVTFRCDPISEHNRLYWYRQTLGQGPEFLTYFQNEAQLEKSRLLSDRFSAERPKGSFSTLEIQRTEQGDSAMYLCASSHRDQPQHFGDGTRLSIL.

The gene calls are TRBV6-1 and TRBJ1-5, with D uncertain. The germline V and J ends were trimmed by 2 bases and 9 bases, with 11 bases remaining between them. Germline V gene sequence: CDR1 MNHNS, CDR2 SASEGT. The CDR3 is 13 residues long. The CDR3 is CASSEHSGRPQHF. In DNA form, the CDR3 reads TGTGCCAGCAGTGAACATAGTGGGAGGCCCCAGCATTTT.

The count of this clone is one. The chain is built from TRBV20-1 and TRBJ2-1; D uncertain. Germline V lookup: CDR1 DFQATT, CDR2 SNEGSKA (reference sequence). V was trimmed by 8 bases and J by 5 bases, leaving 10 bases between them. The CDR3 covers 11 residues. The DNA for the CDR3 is TGCAGTTCCGAGATTAACAATGAGCAGTTCTTC. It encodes CSSEINNEQFF.

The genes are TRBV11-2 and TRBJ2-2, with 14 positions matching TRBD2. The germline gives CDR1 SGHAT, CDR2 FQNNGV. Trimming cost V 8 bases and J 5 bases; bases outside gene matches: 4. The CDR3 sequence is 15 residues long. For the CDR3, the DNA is TGTGCCAGCGGACTAGCGGGGGGCTGGACCGGGGAGCTGTTTTTT. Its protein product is CASGLAGGWTGELFF.

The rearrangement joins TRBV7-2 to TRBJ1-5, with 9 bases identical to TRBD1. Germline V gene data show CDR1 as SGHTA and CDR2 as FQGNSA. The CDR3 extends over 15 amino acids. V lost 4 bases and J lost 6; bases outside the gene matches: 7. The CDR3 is CASSSTGTGIQPQHF. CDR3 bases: TGTGCCAGCAGCTCTACCGGGACAGGGATTCAGCCCCAGCATTTT.

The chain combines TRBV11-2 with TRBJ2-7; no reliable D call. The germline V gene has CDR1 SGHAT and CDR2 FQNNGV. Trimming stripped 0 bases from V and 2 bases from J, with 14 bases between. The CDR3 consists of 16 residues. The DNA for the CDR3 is TGTGCCAGCAGCTTAGAAAGAGGCGGAGCTACCTACGAGCAGTACTTC. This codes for CASSLERGGATYEQYF.

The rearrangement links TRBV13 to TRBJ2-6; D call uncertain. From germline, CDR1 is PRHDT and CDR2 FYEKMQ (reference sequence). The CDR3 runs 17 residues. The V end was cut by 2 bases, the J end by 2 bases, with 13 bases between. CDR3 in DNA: TGTGCCAGCAGCTTATTCCTCCCGGGTCCTGGGGCCAACGTCCTGACTTTC. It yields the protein CASSLFLPGPGANVLTF.

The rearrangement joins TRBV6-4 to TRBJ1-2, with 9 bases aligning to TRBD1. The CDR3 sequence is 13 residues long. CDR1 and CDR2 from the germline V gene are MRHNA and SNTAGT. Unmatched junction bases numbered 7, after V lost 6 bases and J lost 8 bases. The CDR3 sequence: CASSPGTGTGYTF. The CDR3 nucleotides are TGTGCCAGCAGCCCTGGGACAGGGACAGGCTACACCTTC.

The CDR3 protein is CASTPGQGITGELFF. The CDR3 bases are TGTGCCAGTACCCCCGGACAGGGTATCACCGGGGAGCTGTTTTTT. This sequence joins TRBV19 and TRBJ2-2, with 8 nucleotides matching TRBD1. The germline V gene has CDR1 LNHDA and CDR2 SQIVND (reference sequence). J gave up 4 bases and V 7 bases, and 8 bases lay outside the gene matches. CDR3 length: 15 amino acids.

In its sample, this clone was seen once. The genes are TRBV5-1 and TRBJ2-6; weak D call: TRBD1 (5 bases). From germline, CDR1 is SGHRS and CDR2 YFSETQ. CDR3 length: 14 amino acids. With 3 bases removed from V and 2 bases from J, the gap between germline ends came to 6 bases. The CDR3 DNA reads TGCGCCAGCAGCTCGGACACTGGGGCCAACGTCCTGACTTTC. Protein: CASSSDTGANVLTF.

CDR3 sequence reads: CASSSTTSGLTTGELFF. CDR3 sequence (DNA): TGCGCCAGCAGCTCCACGACTAGCGGATTGACCACCGGGGAGCTGTTTTTT. J is TRBJ2-2 and V is TRBV5-1, with 9 bases identical to TRBD2. V lost 3 bases, J lost 4 bases, and 10 bases stayed unmatched. CDR1 and CDR2 from the germline V gene are SGHRS and YFSETQ. The CDR3 runs 17 residues.

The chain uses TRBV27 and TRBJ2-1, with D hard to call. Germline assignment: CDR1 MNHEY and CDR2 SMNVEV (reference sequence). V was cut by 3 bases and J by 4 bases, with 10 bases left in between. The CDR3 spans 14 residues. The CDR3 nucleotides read TGTGCCAGCAGTTTCAAGCGCGTATACAATGAGCAGTTCTTC. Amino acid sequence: CASSFKRVYNEQFF.